This T cell receptor beta chain was captured in a study of blood T cell repertoires in COVID-19. At the level of the study: Both acute and convalescent COVID-19 samples were obtained from the United States, Italy and Spain. Sources were T cells, B-cell-depleted T cells, or PBMCs; the material itself was cDNA or gDNA.

TCRdb keeps only in-frame clones here, not all; method: immunoSEQ multiplex PCR. Seen here are a few hundred thousand clones, 85% to 90% observed once, and the top ten hold approximately 2.3%. The germline V gene has CDR1 MNHEY and CDR2 SMNVEV (reference sequence). This CDR3 spans 15 amino acids. V was clipped by 0 bases and J by 6 bases, with 12 bases between them. V gene TRBV27 combines with J gene TRBJ1-5; D unclear. The receptor's source is a woman in her sixties with COVID-19, enrolled during active disease. The sequencing input was peripheral blood. The CDR3 sequence is CASSLSRAGGQPQHF. The DNA for the CDR3 is TGTGCCAGCAGTTTATCGCGGGCCGGCGGTCAGCCCCAGCATTTT.